A single sample is the source of the 10 T cell receptor beta chains below, sequenced in a study of Ad26.COV2.S vaccination and SARS-CoV-2 variants. Here immunoSEQ multiplex PCR was the method, and the copy in TCRdb shows in-frame clones only, minus some. The sample contains tens of thousands of clones, approximately 86% of which appear only once. This specimen consisted of peripheral blood, obtained after recovery from COVID-19. These receptors all stem from a human donor who had recovered from COVID-19.

V gene TRBV27 combines with J gene TRBJ2-3; 12 bases line up with TRBD2. The CDR3 runs to 15 residues. V lost 2 bases to trimming and J lost 10 bases; unmatched junction nucleotides: 7. Germline CDR1 and CDR2: MNHEY and SMNVEV (reference sequence). CDR3 in amino acids: CASSLSLAGGGSQYF. The CDR3 DNA reads as TGTGCCAGCAGTTTAAGTCTAGCGGGAGGGGGCTCGCAGTATTTT.

The gene calls are TRBV11-2 and TRBJ2-1; no definite D call. V was shortened by 5 bases and J by 5 bases, with 19 bases between the two germline ends. CDR1 is SGHAT and CDR2 is FQNNGV in the germline V gene. The CDR3 spans 16 residues. The CDR3 region is CASSPLTLHEDNEQFF. The DNA for the CDR3 is TGTGCCAGCAGCCCACTAACCCTCCACGAGGACAATGAGCAGTTCTTC.

V is TRBV9 and J is TRBJ2-1; 8 bases match TRBD2. The CDR3 has 16 residues. Germline lookup yields CDR1 SGDLS and CDR2 YYNGEE. The V segment lost 4 bases and the J segment 0 bases; nucleotides outside the gene matches: 6. In DNA, the CDR3 is TGTGCCAGCAGCTCCTCTAGCGGGCGCTCCTACAATGAGCAGTTCTTC. Amino acids: CASSSSSGRSYNEQFF.

V is TRBV3-1 (or the pseudogene TRBV3-2) and J is TRBJ2-7; TRBD1 matches 7 bases. Looked up from germline, CDR1 is LGHDT and CDR2 is YNNKEL (reference sequence). V shed 4 bases, J shed 4 bases, and the junction held 4 bases outside the gene matches. This CDR3 has 13 amino acids. The CDR3 sequence: CASSPGQLYEQYF. CDR3 bases: TGTGCCAGCAGCCCGGGACAGCTATACGAGCAGTACTTC.

The V call is TRBV11-3, the J call TRBJ2-5; 13 nucleotides match TRBD2. The CDR3 contains 16 residues. CDR1 and CDR2 from the germline V gene are SGHNT and YENEEA. V shed 5 bases, J shed 2 bases, and the junction held 5 bases outside the gene matches. The CDR3 sequence: CASSPRLAGGQETQYF. Written as DNA, the CDR3 is TGTGCCAGCAGCCCCCGACTAGCGGGAGGACAAGAGACCCAGTACTTC.

This clone was seen more than once but under ten times. The CDR3 bases are TGTGCCAGCAGCTTACAAACAAGCAGGAATTCACCCCTCCACTTT. Residues: CASSLQTSRNSPLHF. The chain joins TRBV7-2 to TRBJ1-6; D remains ambiguous. CDR1 and CDR2 (germline): SGHTA, FQGNSA. V was cut by 2 bases and J by 7 bases, with 12 bases left in between. The CDR3 covers 15 residues.

The chain employs TRBV27 and TRBJ1-2, with a tentative D call TRBD1 (6 bases). V was cut by 2 bases and J by 0 bases, with 10 bases left in between. CDR3 size: 15 residues. Germline V gene lookup returns CDR1 MNHEY and CDR2 SMNVEV (reference sequence). CDR3 in amino acids: CASSLEGGPNYGYTF. The CDR3 nucleotides are TGTGCCAGCAGTTTAGAAGGGGGACCTAACTATGGCTACACCTTC.

This sequence joins TRBV29-1 and TRBJ2-1; the match to TRBD2 covers 16 bases. The V gene end was trimmed by 6 bases and the J gene end by 4 bases; junction bases not matched to a gene: 6. From germline, CDR1 is SQVTM and CDR2 ANQGSEA. The CDR3 loop spans 16 amino acids. The CDR3 DNA reads as TGCAGCGTCGAAACGGGACTAGCGGGAGGGTACAATGAGCAGTTCTTC. It encodes CSVETGLAGGYNEQFF.

The chain combines TRBV7-3 with TRBJ1-6; D might be TRBD1 (5 bases). This CDR3 has 14 amino acids. V lost 5 bases to trimming and J lost 7 bases, with 12 bases between them. Germline V lookup: CDR1 SGHTA, CDR2 FQGTGA. CDR3 sequence reads: CASSATGGNSPLHF. The CDR3 nucleotides are TGTGCCAGCAGCGCCACAGGTGGGAATTCACCCCTCCACTTT. Filled out from reference TRBV7-3 and TRBJ1-6, the complete variable domain reads GAGVSQTPSNKVTEKGKYVELRCDPISGHTALYWYRQSLGQGPEFLIYFQGTGAADDSGLPNDRFFAVRPEGSVSTLKIQRTERGDSAVYLCASSATGGNSPLHFGNGTRLTVT.

The chain combines TRBV11-3 with TRBJ2-1; 10 bases map to TRBD2. Germline values: CDR1 SGHNT, CDR2 YENEEA. The CDR3 is made up of 15 amino acids. After removal of 0 bases from V and 8 bases from J, the junction contained 4 bases not matched to a gene. CDR3 loop: CASSLDLAGEDEQFF. The CDR3 nucleotides read TGTGCCAGCAGCTTAGATCTAGCGGGAGAGGATGAGCAGTTCTTC.